This T cell receptor (beta chain) derives from a study of response to subunit inactivated influenza vaccine. Notes on the study in general: The authors put forward the suggestion that each seasonal influenza vaccination may bring in only a limited number of new T cells.

At least ten counts were recorded for this clonotype. What it recognizes is unknown. The CDR3 spans 12 residues. V dropped 3 bases and J dropped 15 bases, with 15 bases sitting between them. From the RT-PCR reads, TCRdb called clonotypes with MiXCR, one entry per CDR3 protein. Here the sample spans 500,000 to 550,000 distinct CDR3 sequences, approximately 6.9% being singletons. The chain combines TRBV12-3 or TRBV12-4 with TRBJ2-1, with D perhaps TRBD1 (5 bases). Source: PBMCs from blood, taken around 25 months after vaccination. The sequence derives from a man between 50 and 69 years old who received an inactivated influenza vaccine. CDR3: CASSFTIGAPFF. The DNA for the CDR3 is TGTGCCAGCAGTTTTACTATAGGGGCACCGTTCTTC.